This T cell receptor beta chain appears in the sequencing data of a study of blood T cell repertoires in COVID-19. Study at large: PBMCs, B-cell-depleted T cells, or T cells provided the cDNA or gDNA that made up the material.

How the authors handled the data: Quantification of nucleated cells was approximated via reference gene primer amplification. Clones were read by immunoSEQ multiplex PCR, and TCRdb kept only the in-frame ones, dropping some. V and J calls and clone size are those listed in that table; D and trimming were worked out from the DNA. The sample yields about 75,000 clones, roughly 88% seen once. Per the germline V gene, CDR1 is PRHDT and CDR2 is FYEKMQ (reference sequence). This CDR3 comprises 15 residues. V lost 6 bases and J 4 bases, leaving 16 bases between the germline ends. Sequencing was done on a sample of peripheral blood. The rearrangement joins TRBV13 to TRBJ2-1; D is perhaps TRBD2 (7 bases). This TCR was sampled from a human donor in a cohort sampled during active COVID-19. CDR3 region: CASRKGGGVYNEQFF. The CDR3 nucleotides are TGTGCCAGCAGGAAAGGGGGGGGTGTTTACAATGAGCAGTTCTTC.